There are a few counts of the clone carrying this T cell receptor (beta chain). The data derive from a study of spatial heterogeneity in lung cancer. Study details: In raw reads, more than 8.5 appearances on average were recorded for each unique TCR and UMI combination.

CDR3 length: 16 amino acids. Germline CDR1 reads SGDLS; CDR2 reads YYNGEE. V was shortened by 4 bases and J by 3 bases, with 20 bases between the two germline ends. Every molecule of TCR cDNA had its own unique molecular identifier. TCRdb used MiXCR to reprocess the 5' RACE reads, holding one entry per CDR3 protein. The data contain about 35,000 distinct CDR3 sequences, 3% to 3.5% of them seen just once; the ten biggest clones take up around 36%. Noted time point: sample taken at primary tumor resection. No cells were sorted before sequencing. The whole RNA sequenced was extracted from tumor, nontumor lung or frozen PBMC.

The rearrangement uses TRBV9 and TRBJ2-7; D is tentatively TRBD1 or TRBD2 (5 bases each). Material: normal lung tissue next to the tumor, obtained at surgery. The TCR sequence derives from a male donor with early-stage non-small cell lung cancer. CDR3 in DNA: TGTGCCAGCAGCCCAGACCCGGGACCTATATTCTACGAGCAGTACTTC. Its translation: CASSPDPGPIFYEQYF.